The 5 T cell receptor beta chains in this list originate from one sample, sequenced in a study of shared clonotypes between healthy human individuals. Sequencing used immunoSEQ multiplex PCR; TCRdb keeps in-frame clones, though not all of them. Of around 600,000 clones in the sample, less than 98% were seen once. The specimen was naive CD4+ T cells sorted from blood. Subset of the sample: CD45RA+ positively selected. The source of these receptors is a woman under 40 in good health.

This chain connects TRBV19 to TRBJ1-5, with D possibly matching TRBD1 (5 bases). Germline loops: CDR1 LNHDA, CDR2 SQIVND (reference sequence). The CDR3 has 16 amino acids. Trimming pared 3 bases from V and 5 bases from J, leaving 17 bases between. In nucleotides, the CDR3 is TGTGCCAGTAGTATTGAGGACACTGGCGTGGATCAGCCCCAGCATTTT. Translated, it gives CASSIEDTGVDQPQHF. Full variable domain (rest looked up from reference TRBV19 and TRBJ1-5): DGGITQSPKYLFRKEGQNVTLSCEQNLNHDAMYWYRQDPGQGLRLIYYSQIVNDFQKGDIAEGYSVSREKKESFPLTVTSAQKNPTAFYLCASSIEDTGVDQPQHFGDGTRLSIL.

V and J are TRBV2 and TRBJ2-4; TRBD1 matches 7 bases. The CDR3 covers 12 residues. Germline loops: CDR1 SNHLY, CDR2 FYNNEI. The ends lost 5 bases at V and 9 bases at J; junction bases unmatched: 4. The CDR3 DNA is TGTGCCAGCAGTAAACAGGGGACCATTCAGTACTTC. It specifies CASSKQGTIQYF.

The chain has TRBV5-5 and TRBJ2-7; a weak D match, TRBD2 (6 bases). Germline-derived CDR1 and CDR2 are SGHKS and YYEKEE (reference sequence). This CDR3 spans 14 amino acids. V lost 4 bases to trimming and J lost 3 bases, with 14 bases between them. The CDR3 DNA is TGTGCCAGCAGCAGTGTTGGGGGGAACTACGAGCAGTACTTC. This codes for CASSSVGGNYEQYF.

V is TRBV6-1 and J is TRBJ1-5; D possibly corresponds to TRBD1 (5 bases). Germline V gene lookup returns CDR1 MNHNS and CDR2 SASEGT. The CDR3 is 14 residues long. V was cut by 6 bases and J by 3 bases, with 12 bases left in between. CDR3 sequence: CASSSGLPNQPQHF. The CDR3 nucleotides are TGTGCCAGCAGCTCGGGACTGCCCAATCAGCCCCAGCATTTT.

J is TRBJ2-7 and V is TRBV2; D possibly corresponds to TRBD1 (6 bases). Trimming cost V 6 bases and J 6 bases, with 18 bases left between them. Per germline, CDR1 SNHLY and CDR2 FYNNEI. CDR3 length: 14 amino acids. CDR3 residues: CASRLTGLPSEQYF. As DNA, the CDR3 is TGTGCCAGCAGACTAACAGGGTTACCAAGCGAGCAGTACTTC.